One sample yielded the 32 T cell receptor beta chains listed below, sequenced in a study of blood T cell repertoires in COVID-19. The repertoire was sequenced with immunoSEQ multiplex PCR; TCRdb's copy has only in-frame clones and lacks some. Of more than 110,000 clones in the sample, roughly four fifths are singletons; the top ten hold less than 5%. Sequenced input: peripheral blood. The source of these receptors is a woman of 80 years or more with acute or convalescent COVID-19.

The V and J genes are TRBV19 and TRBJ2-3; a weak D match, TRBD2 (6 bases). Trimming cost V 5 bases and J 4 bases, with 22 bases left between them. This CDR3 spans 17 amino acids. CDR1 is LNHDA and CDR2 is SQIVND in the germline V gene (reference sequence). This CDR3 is CASSVITSGLRPDTQYF. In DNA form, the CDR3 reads TGTGCCAGTAGTGTAATTACCTCGGGACTCCGCCCAGATACGCAGTATTTT.

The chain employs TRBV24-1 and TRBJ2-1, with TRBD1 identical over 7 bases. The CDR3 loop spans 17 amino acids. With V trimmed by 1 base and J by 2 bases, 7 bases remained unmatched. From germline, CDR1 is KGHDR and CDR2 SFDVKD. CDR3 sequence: CATSDFRQGPPYNEQFF. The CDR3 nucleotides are TGTGCCACCAGTGATTTTAGACAGGGACCGCCCTACAATGAGCAGTTCTTC.

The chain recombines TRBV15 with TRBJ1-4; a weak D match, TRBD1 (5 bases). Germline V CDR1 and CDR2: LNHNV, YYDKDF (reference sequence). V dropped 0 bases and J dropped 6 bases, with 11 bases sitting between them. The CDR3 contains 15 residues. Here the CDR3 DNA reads TGTGCCACCAGCAGAGAGGCAGGGAGGGATGAAAAACTGTTTTTT. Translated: CATSREAGRDEKLFF.

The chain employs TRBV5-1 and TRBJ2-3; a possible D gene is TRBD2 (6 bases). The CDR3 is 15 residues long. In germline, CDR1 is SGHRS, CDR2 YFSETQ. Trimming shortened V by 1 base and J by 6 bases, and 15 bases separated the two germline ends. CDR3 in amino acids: CASSLFSGEGDTQYF. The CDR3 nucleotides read TGCGCCAGCAGCTTGTTTTCGGGAGAAGGGGATACGCAGTATTTT.

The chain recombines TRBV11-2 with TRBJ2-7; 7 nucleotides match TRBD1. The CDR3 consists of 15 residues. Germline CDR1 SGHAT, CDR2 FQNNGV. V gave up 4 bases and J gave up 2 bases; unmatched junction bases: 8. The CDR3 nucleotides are TGTGCCAGCAGCTCACCGCTGGACAGGACCTACGAGCAGTACTTC. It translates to CASSSPLDRTYEQYF.

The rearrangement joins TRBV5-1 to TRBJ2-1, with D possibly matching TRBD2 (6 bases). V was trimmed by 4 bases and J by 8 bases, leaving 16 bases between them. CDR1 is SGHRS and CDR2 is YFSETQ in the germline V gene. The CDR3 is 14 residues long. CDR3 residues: CASSLLPGDDEQFF. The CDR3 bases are TGCGCCAGCAGCCTCCTCCCGGGAGATGATGAGCAGTTCTTC.

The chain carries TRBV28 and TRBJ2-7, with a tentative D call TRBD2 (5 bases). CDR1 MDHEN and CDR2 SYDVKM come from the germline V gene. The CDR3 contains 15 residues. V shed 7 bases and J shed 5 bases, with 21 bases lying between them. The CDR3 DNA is TGTGCCAGCACCCCCGCGGGCGGGCTAGTCAACGAGCAGTACTTC. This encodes CASTPAGGLVNEQYF. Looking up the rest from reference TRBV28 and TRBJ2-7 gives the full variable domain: DVKVTQSSRYLVKRTGEKVFLECVQDMDHENMFWYRQDPGLGLRLIYFSYDVKMKEKGDIPEGYSVSREKKERFSLILESASTNQTSMYLCASTPAGGLVNEQYFGPGTRLTVT.

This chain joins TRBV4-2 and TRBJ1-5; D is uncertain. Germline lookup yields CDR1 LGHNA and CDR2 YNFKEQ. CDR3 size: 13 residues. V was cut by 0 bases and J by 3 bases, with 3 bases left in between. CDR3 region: CASSQDINQPQHF. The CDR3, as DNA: TGTGCCAGCAGCCAAGACATCAATCAGCCCCAGCATTTT.

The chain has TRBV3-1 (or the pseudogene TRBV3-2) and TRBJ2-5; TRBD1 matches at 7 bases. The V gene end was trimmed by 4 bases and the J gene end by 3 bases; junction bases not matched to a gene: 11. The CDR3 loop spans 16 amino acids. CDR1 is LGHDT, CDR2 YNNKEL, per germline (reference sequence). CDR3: CASSRTTTGTEETQYF. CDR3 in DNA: TGTGCCAGCAGCCGAACCACCACCGGGACAGAAGAGACCCAGTACTTC.

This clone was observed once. The CDR3 DNA sequence: TGTGCCAGCAGCTCCGACAGGGGGACCCAGTACTTC. This codes for CASSSDRGTQYF. This sequence joins TRBV7-9 and TRBJ2-5; 8 bases align to TRBD1. The CDR3 is made up of 12 amino acids. V gave up 4 bases and J gave up 7 bases; unmatched junction bases: 2. CDR1 and CDR2 (germline): SEHNR, FQNEAQ (reference sequence).

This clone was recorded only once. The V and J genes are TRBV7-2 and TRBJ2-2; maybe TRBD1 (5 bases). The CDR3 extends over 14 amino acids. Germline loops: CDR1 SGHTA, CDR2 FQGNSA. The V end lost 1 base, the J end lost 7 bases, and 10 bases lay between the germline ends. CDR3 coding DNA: TGTGCCAGCAGCTTAGAATGGGGCGGCGGGGAGCTGTTTTTT. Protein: CASSLEWGGGELFF. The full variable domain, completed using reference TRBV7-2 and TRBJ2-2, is GAGVSQSPSNKVTEKGKDVELRCDPISGHTALYWYRQSLGQGLEFLIYFQGNSAPDKSGLPSDRFSAERTGGSVSTLTIQRTQQEDSAVYLCASSLEWGGGELFFGEGSRLTVL.

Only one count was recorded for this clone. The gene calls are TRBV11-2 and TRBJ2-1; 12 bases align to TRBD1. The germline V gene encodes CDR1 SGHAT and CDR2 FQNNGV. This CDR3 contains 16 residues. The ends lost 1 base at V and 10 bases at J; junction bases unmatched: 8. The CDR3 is CASSLGDRGPMEEQFF. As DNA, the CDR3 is TGTGCCAGCAGCTTAGGGGACAGGGGGCCTATGGAAGAGCAGTTCTTC.

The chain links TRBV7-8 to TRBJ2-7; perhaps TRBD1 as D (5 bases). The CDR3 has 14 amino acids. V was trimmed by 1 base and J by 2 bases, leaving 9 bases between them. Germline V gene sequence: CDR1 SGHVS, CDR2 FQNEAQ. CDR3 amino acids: CASSLVHRPYEQYF. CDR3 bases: TGTGCCAGCAGCTTAGTACACAGGCCCTACGAGCAGTACTTC. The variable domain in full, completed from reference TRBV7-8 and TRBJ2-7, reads GAGVSQSPRYKVAKRGQDVALRCDPISGHVSLFWYQQALGQGPEFLTYFQNEAQLDKSGLPSDRFFAERPEGSVSTLKIQRTQQEDSAVYLCASSLVHRPYEQYFGPGTRLTVT.

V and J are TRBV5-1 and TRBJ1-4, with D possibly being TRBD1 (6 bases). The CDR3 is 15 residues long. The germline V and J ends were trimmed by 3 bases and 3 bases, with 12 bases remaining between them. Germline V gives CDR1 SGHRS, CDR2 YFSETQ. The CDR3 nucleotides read TGCGCCAGCAGCTCCAGGGGTGTTCCTAATGAAAAACTGTTTTTT. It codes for CASSSRGVPNEKLFF. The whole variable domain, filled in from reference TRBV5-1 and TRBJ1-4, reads KAGVTQTPRYLIKTRGQQVTLSCSPISGHRSVSWYQQTPGQGLQFLFEYFSETQRNKGNFPGRFSGRQFSNSRSEMNVSTLELGDSALYLCASSSRGVPNEKLFFGSGTQLSVL.

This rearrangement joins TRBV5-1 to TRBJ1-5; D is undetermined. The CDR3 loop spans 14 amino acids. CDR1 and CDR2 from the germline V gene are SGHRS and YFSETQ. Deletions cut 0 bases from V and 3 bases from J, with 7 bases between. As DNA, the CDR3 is TGCGCCAGCAGCTTGGACAGTTACAATCAGCCCCAGCATTTT. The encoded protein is CASSLDSYNQPQHF.

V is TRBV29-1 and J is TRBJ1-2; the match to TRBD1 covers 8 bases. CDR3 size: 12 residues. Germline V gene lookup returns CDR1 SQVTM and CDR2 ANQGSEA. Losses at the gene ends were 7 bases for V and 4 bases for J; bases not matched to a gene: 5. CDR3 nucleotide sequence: TGCAGCGGCGGACAGGGATCCTATGGCTACACCTTC. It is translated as CSGGQGSYGYTF.

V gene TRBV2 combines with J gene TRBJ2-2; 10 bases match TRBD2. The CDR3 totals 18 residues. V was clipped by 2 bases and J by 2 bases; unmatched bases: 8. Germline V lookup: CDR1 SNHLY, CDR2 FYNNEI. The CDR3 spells CASSEISGRALNTGELFF. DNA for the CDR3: TGTGCCAGCAGTGAAATAAGCGGGAGGGCCTTAAACACCGGGGAGCTGTTTTTT. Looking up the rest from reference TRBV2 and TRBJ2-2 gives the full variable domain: EPEVTQTPSHQVTQMGQEVILRCVPISNHLYFYWYRQILGQKVEFLVSFYNNEISEKSEIFDDQFSVERPDGSNFTLKIRSTKLEDSAMYFCASSEISGRALNTGELFFGEGSRLTVL.

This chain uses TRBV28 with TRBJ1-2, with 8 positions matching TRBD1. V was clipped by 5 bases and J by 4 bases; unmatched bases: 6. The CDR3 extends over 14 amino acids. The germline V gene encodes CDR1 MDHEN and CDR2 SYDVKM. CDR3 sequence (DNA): TGTGCCAGCAGTACGCGGACAGGGTTCTATGGCTACACCTTC. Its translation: CASSTRTGFYGYTF.

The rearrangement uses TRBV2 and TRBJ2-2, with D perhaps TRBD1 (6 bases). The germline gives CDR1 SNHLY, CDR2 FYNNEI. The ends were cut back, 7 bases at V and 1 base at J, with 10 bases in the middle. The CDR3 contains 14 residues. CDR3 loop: CASTGTRNTGELFF. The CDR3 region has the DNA TGTGCCAGCACTGGGACAAGGAACACCGGGGAGCTGTTTTTT.

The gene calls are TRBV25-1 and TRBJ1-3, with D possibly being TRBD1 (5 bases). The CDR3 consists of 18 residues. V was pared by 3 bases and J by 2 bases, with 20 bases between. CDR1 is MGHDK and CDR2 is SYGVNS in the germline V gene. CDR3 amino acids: CASSETPSGTTAGNTIYF. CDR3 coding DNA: TGTGCCAGCAGTGAGACCCCGTCCGGGACTACGGCTGGAAACACCATATATTTT.

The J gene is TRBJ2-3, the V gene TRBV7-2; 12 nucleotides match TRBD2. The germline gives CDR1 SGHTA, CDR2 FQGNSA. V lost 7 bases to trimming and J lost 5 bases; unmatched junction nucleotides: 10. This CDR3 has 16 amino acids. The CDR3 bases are TGTGCCAGCACCCGACGTCTAGCGGGGGGGTTAGATACGCAGTATTTT. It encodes CASTRRLAGGLDTQYF.

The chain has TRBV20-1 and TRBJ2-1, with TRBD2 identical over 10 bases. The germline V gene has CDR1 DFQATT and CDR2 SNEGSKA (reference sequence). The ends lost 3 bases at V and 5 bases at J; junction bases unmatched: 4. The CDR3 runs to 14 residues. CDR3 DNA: TGCAGTGCTAGTGTGAGCGGGAGGGACAATGAGCAGTTCTTC. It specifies CSASVSGRDNEQFF.

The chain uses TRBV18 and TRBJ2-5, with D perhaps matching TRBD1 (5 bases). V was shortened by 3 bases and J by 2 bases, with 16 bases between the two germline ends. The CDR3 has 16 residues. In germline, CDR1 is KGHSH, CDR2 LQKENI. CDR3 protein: CASSPTGAGPQETQYF. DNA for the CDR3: TGTGCCAGCTCACCTACAGGCGCCGGCCCTCAAGAGACCCAGTACTTC. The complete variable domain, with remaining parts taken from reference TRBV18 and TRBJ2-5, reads NAGVMQNPRHLVRRRGQEARLRCSPMKGHSHVYWYRQLPEEGLKFMVYLQKENIIDESGMPKERFSAEFPKEGPSILRIQQVVRGDSAAYFCASSPTGAGPQETQYFGPGTRLLVL.

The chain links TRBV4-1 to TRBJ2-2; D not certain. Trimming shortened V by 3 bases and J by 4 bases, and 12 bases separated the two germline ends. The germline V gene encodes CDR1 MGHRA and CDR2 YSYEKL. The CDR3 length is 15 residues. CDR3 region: CASSQVRLPTGELFF. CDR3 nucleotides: TGCGCCAGCAGCCAGGTTAGACTGCCCACCGGGGAGCTGTTTTTT.

Written as DNA, the CDR3 is TGTGCCAGCAGTTGGTCCCCACTGGTCAATAATGAAAAACTGTTTTTT. Residues: CASSWSPLVNNEKLFF. V gene TRBV2 combines with J gene TRBJ1-4; no clear D. Per germline, CDR1 SNHLY and CDR2 FYNNEI. Trimming pared 5 bases from V and 4 bases from J, leaving 17 bases between. This CDR3 contains 16 residues.

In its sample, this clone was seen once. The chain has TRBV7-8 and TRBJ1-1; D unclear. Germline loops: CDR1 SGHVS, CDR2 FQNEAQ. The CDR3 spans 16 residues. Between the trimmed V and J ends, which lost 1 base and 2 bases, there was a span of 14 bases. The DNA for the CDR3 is TGTGCCAGCAGCTTAGTGAGGCTCGTCCTTAACACTGAAGCTTTCTTT. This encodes CASSLVRLVLNTEAFF.

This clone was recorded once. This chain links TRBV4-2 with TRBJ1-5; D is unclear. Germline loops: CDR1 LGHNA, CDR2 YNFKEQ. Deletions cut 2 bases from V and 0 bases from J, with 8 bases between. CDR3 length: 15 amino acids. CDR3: CASSQTGVSNQPQHF. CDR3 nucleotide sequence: TGTGCCAGCAGCCAAACCGGGGTTAGCAATCAGCCCCAGCATTTT.

CDR3: CASTRDRGAVEQYF. The CDR3 DNA reads as TGTGCCAGCACCAGGGACAGGGGGGCGGTCGAGCAGTACTTC. The gene calls are TRBV25-1 and TRBJ2-7; 11 positions agree with TRBD1. This CDR3 is 14 amino acids long. Losses at the gene ends were 7 bases for V and 6 bases for J; bases not matched to a gene: 8. The germline V gene has CDR1 MGHDK and CDR2 SYGVNS.

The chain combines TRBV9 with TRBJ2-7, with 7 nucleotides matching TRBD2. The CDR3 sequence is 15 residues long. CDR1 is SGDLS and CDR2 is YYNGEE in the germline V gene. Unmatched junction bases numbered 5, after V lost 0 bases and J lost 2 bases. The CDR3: CASSVGVGGTYEQYF. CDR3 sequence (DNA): TGTGCCAGCAGCGTAGGTGTGGGGGGGACCTACGAGCAGTACTTC.

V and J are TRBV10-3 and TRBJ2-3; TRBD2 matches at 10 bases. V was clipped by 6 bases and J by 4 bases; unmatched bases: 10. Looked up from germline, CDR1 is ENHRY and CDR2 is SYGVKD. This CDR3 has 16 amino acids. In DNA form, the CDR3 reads TGTGCCATCAGCGAGGATCATAGCGGGGGGTCAGATACGCAGTATTTT. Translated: CAISEDHSGGSDTQYF.

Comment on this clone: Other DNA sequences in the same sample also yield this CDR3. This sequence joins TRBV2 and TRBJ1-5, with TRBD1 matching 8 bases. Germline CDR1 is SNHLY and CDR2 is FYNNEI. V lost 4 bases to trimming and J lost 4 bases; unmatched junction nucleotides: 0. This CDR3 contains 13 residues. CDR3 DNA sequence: TGTGCCAGCAGTGGACAGGGGAATCAGCCCCAGCATTTT. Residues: CASSGQGNQPQHF.

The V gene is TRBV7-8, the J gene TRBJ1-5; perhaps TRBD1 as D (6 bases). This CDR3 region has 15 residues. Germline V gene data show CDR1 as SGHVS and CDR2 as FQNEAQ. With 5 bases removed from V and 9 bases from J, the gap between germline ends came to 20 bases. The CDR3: CASSSPKGGGPPQHF. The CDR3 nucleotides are TGTGCCAGCAGCAGCCCTAAGGGGGGGGGCCCGCCCCAGCATTTT.